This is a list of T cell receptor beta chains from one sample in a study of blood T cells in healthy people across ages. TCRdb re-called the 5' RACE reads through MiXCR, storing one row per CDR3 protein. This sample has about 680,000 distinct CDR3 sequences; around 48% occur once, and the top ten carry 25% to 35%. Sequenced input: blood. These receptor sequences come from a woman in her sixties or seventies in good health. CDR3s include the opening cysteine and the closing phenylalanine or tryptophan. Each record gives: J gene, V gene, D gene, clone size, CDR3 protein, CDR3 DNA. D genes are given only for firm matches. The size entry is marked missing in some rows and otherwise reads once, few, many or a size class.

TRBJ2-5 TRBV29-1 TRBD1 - CSVETAMGTGVEKYQETQYF TGCAGCGTTGAAACTGCAATGGGGACAGGGGTGGAGAAGTACCAAGAGACCCAGTACTTC
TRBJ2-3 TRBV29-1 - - CSVEDPAGSTDTQYF TGCAGCGTTGAAGATCCCGCAGGGTCCACAGATACGCAGTATTTT
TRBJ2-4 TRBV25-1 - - CASSGKISKNIQYF TGTGCCAGCAGTGGGAAGATCAGCAAAAACATTCAGTACTTC
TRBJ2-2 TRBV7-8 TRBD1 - CASSLRTGTSTGELFF TGTGCCAGCAGCCTTAGGACAGGGACCTCCACCGGGGAGCTGTTTTTT
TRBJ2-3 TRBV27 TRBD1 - CASSAGQGSRTDTQYF TGTGCCAGCAGTGCGGGACAGGGGAGCCGCACAGATACGCAGTATTTT
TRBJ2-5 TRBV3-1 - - CASSQGIRETQYF TGTGCCAGCAGCCAAGGGATCCGGGAGACCCAGTACTTC
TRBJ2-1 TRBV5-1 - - CASSGGGRNEQFF TGCGCCAGCAGCGGGGGCGGGCGTAATGAGCAGTTCTTC
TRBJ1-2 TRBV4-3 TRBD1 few CASSQEWTGNYGYTF TGCGCCAGCAGCCAAGAGTGGACAGGGAACTATGGCTACACCTTC
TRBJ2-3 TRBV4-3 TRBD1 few CASSFGTDTDTQYF TGCGCCAGCAGCTTCGGGACAGACACAGATACGCAGTATTTT
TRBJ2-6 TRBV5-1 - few CASSLPTATKGGANVLTF TGCGCCAGCAGCTTGCCCACGGCAACGAAGGGTGGGGCCAACGTCCTGACTTTC
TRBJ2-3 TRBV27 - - CASSLSLRPDTQYF TGTGCCAGCAGTTTAAGCCTTCGTCCAGATACGCAGTATTTT
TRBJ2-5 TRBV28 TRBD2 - CASCPAGDQETQYF TGTGCCAGCTGTCCAGCGGGAGACCAAGAGACCCAGTACTTC
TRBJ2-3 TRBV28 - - CASNHPRGDTQYF TGTGCCAGCAATCACCCCAGAGGGGATACGCAGTATTTT
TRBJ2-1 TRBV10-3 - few CAITRDSLAPERAYNEQFF TGTGCCATCACCAGGGACAGCCTCGCCCCCGAGCGGGCATACAATGAGCAGTTCTTC
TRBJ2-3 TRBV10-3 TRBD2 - CATRLADSTDTQYF TGTGCCACCAGACTAGCGGATAGCACAGATACGCAGTATTTT
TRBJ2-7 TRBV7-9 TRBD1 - CANSPPGTGSYEQYF TGTGCCAACAGCCCACCCGGGACAGGGTCCTACGAGCAGTACTTC
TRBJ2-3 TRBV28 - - CASKRFLADTQYF TGTGCCAGCAAGCGCTTTTTGGCAGATACGCAGTATTTT
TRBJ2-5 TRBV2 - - CASCPSQVVETQYF TGTGCCAGCTGCCCTAGTCAAGTTGTAGAGACCCAGTACTTC
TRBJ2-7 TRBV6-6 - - CASSYSTALSEQYF TGTGCCAGCAGTTACTCGACCGCGCTGAGCGAGCAGTACTTC
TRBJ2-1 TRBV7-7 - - CASSLNLGGTYNEQFF TGTGCTAGCAGCTTAAATCTAGGGGGGACCTACAATGAGCAGTTCTTC
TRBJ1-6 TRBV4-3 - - CASSQSATAGYSPLHF TGCGCCAGCAGCCAAAGCGCGACAGCCGGGTATTCACCCCTCCACTTT
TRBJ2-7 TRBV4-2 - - CASSRQSTRGGYEQYF TGTGCCAGCAGCCGTCAGTCGACCAGGGGAGGCTACGAGCAGTACTTC
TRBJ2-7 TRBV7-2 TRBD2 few CASSFGTSDTYEQYF TGTGCCAGCAGCTTCGGGACTAGTGACACCTACGAGCAGTACTTC
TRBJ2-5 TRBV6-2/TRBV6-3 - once CASTRPQETQYF TGTGCCAGCACCCGACCCCAAGAGACCCAGTACTTC
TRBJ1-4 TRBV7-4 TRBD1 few CASSLQGEDEKLFF TGTGCCAGCAGCTTACAGGGGGAAGATGAAAAACTGTTTTTT
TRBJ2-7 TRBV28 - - CASSLNGFGLYEQYF TGTGCCAGCAGTTTAAATGGCTTCGGGCTCTACGAGCAGTACTTC
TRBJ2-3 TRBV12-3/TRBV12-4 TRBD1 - CASSPTGTGVADTQYF TGTGCCAGCAGTCCTACGGGGACAGGGGTAGCGGATACGCAGTATTTT
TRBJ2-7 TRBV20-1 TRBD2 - CSGLSSGRKGYEQYF TGCAGTGGGTTGTCTAGCGGGCGAAAAGGTTACGAGCAGTACTTC
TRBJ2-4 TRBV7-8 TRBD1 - CASSSAGQGNIQYF TGTGCCAGCAGCTCCGCTGGACAGGGCAACATTCAGTACTTC
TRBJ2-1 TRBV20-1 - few CSARSLLGGDGEQFF TGCAGTGCTAGATCCCTACTAGGGGGGGACGGTGAGCAGTTCTTC
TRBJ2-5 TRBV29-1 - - CSVDPAGEETQYF TGCAGCGTTGATCCGGCAGGGGAAGAGACCCAGTACTTC
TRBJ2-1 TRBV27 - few CASTAGTYNEQFF TGTGCCAGCACCGCGGGAACCTACAATGAGCAGTTCTTC
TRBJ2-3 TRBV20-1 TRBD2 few CSARIGGRADTQYF TGCAGTGCTAGAATTGGCGGGAGAGCAGATACGCAGTATTTT
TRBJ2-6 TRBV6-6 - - CASSYGGGANVLTF TGTGCCAGCAGTTACGGAGGGGGGGCCAACGTCCTGACTTTC
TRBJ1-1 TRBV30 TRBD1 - CAWKTGTGATEAFF TGTGCCTGGAAGACCGGGACAGGGGCCACTGAAGCTTTCTTT
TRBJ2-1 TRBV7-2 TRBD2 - CASREGLYNEQFF TGTGCCAGCAGGGAGGGACTATACAATGAGCAGTTCTTC
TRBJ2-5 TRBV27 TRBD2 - CASSLGLAGLGTQYF TGTGCCAGCAGTTTAGGACTAGCGGGTCTTGGGACCCAGTACTTC
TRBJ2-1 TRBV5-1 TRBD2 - CASSFAAGGHNEQFF TGCGCCAGCAGCTTTGCAGCGGGAGGCCACAATGAGCAGTTCTTC
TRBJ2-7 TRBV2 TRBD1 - CASSVGQGIDEQYF TGTGCCAGCAGCGTGGGACAGGGGATCGACGAGCAGTACTTC
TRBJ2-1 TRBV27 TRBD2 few CASRRTSGSGEQFF TGTGCCAGCAGACGGACTAGCGGGAGCGGTGAGCAGTTCTTC
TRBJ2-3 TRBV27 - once CASSLRDTTDTQYF TGTGCCAGCAGTCTCCGGGACACCACAGATACGCAGTATTTT
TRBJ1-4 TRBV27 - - CASSRDRIATNEKLFF TGTGCCAGCAGCCGTGACAGGATTGCAACTAATGAAAAACTGTTTTTT
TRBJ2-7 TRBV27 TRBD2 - CASSPGLEIEQYF TGTGCCAGCAGTCCCGGACTAGAAATCGAGCAGTACTTC
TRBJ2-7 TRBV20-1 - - CSARARADSYNEQYF TGCAGTGCTAGGGCGCGGGCAGACTCCTACAATGAGCAGTACTTC
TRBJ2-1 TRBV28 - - CASSLIGVNEQFF TGTGCCAGCAGTTTAATTGGGGTGAATGAGCAGTTCTTC
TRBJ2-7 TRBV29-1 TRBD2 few CSVEATTSGIAEQYF TGCAGCGTTGAAGCGACGACTAGCGGGATTGCTGAGCAGTACTTC